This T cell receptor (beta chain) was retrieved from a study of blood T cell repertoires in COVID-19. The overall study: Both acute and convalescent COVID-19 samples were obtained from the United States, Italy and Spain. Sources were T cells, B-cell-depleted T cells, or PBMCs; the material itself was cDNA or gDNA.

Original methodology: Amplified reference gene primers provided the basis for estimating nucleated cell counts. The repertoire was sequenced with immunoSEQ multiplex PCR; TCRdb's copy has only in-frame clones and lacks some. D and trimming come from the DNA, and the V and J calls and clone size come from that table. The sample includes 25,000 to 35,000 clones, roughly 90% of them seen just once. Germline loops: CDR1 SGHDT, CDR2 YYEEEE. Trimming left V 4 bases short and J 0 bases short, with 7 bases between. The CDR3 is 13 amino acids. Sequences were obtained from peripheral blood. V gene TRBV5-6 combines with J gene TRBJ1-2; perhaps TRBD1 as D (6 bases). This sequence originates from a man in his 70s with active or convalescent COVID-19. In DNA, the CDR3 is TGTGCCAGCAGCCGGACAGCTAACTATGGCTACACCTTC. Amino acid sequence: CASSRTANYGYTF.